This T cell receptor (beta chain) originates from a study of spatial heterogeneity in lung cancer. Study-level background: Detection consistently captured more beta-chain sequences than alpha-chain sequences.

This CDR3 is built from 12 residues. V lost 5 bases and J 5 bases, leaving 7 bases between the germline ends. The V gene's germline CDR1 is LNHDA and CDR2 SQIVND (reference sequence). Time point: sample taken at primary tumor resection. The donor population consisted of some 67 patients with untreated, early-stage non-small cell lung cancer. The authors sequenced whole RNA from tumor, nontumor lung or frozen PBMC without sorting. MiXCR, applied by TCRdb to the 5' RACE reads, yields one record per CDR3 protein. The table shows some 10,000 distinct CDR3 sequences, with around 5.6% occurring only once. A few counts support this clonotype.

The chain uses TRBV19 and TRBJ1-5; unclear D gene. The clonotype was recovered from a male donor with early-stage non-small cell lung cancer. The sequenced sample was normal lung tissue next to the tumor, obtained at surgery. This CDR3 is CASSQVDQPQHF. The CDR3, as DNA: TGTGCCAGTAGTCAAGTCGATCAGCCCCAGCATTTT.